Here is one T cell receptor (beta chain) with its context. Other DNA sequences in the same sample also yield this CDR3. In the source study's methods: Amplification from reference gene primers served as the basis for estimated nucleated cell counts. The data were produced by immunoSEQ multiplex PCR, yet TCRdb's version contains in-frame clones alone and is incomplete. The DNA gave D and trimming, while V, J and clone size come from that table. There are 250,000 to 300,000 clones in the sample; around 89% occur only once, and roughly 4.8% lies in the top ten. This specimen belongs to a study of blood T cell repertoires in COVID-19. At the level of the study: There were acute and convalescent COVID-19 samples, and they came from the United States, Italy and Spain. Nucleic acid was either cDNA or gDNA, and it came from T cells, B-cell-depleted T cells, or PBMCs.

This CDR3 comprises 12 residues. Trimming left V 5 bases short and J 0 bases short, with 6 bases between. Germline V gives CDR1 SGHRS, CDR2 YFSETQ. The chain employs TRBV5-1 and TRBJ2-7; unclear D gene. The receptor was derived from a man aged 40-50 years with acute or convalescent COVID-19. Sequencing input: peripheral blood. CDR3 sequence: CASSRDSYEQYF. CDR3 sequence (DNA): TGCGCCAGCAGTCGAGACTCCTACGAGCAGTACTTC.